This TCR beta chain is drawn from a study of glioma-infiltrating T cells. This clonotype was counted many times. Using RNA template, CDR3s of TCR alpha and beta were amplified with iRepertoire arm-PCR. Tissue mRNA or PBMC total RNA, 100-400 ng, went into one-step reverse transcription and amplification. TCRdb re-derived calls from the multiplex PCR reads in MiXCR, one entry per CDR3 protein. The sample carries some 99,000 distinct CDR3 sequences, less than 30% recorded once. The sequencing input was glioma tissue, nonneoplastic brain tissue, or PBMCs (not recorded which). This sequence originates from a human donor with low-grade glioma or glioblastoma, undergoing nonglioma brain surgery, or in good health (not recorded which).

The DNA for the CDR3 is TGCGCCAGCAGCCCGTTTGCAACTAATGAAAAACTGTTTTTT. Its translation: CASSPFATNEKLFF. The rearrangement links TRBV5-1 to TRBJ1-4; D is uncertain. Germline CDR1 SGHRS, CDR2 YFSETQ. The CDR3 is 14 amino acids. V lost 4 bases and J lost 0, with 7 bases in between. Using reference TRBV5-1 and TRBJ1-4 for the parts outside the CDR3, the full variable domain is KAGVTQTPRYLIKTRGQQVTLSCSPISGHRSVSWYQQTPGQGLQFLFEYFSETQRNKGNFPGRFSGRQFSNSRSEMNVSTLELGDSALYLCASSPFATNEKLFFGSGTQLSVL.